The sequence of this T cell receptor (beta chain) was determined in a study of T cells in Graves' hyperthyroidism and ophthalmopathy (dated by TCRdb to about 2019). For the wider study: Peripheral blood samples were taken at initial diagnosis, before any treatment was given. The approximately 98 discovery patients were randomly divided into training and test sets at a 7:3 ratio. Whether ophthalmopathy could be predicted prospectively was tested in an independent validation cohort made up of under 20 hyperthyroidism patients plus 17 patients who later progressed to ophthalmopathy. Once sampling was done, hyperthyroidism patients were given methimazole at a starting dose of 30 mg daily, whereas ophthalmopathy patients were given high-dose intravenous methylprednisolone. TCR Vbeta CDR3 sequencing of 140 or so peripheral blood samples (over 40 ophthalmopathy, some 75 hyperthyroidism and roughly 17 progressor patients) is reported in the paper. TCR V-J signatures able to tell the groups apart were searched for in a discovery cohort of 100 patients, of whom fewer than 45 had Graves' ophthalmopathy and roughly 57 had stable Graves' hyperthyroidism. In addition, the study compared T-cell repertoires in thyroid tissue and in blood from five or six Graves' hyperthyroidism patients. What the research found in general, with its limitations: No statistical method was used to fix the sample size in advance, and group allocation was not hidden from the investigators. A 13 V-J signature model separated ophthalmopathy from stable hyperthyroidism, with over 85% sensitivity and roughly 82% specificity in cross-validation and 80%/75% in testing. In validation, the model predicted progression to ophthalmopathy with about 71% sensitivity and approximately 78% specificity, a median of 6.5 months before onset. Most expanded thyroid clonotypes (frequency above 0.001) were also detected in blood, a finding suggesting that blood repertoires may reflect thyroid immune responses.

Moderately to severely active disease, a Clinical Activity Score of at least 3, a NOSPECS grade of at least 4, and a duration under 3 months were present in ophthalmopathy patients. Exclusion was applied to patients with uncontrolled infections, other autoimmune diseases, pregnancy or lactation. Clinical symptoms, serum thyroxine and TRAb, thyroid ultrasound, and orbital computed tomography formed the basis for the diagnoses. Ficoll-Paque density gradient centrifugation was used to isolate PBMCs from 8.5 to 10 ml of fresh peripheral blood. Total RNA was extracted with Trizol reagent, and quality was checked on an Agilent 2100 Bioanalyzer. Remarks on this clonotype: Its cognate antigen has yet to be identified. No base quality values were provided; no much bigger clone lies one nucleotide off.

TCR beta CDR3 regions were amplified from RNA transcripts. For the first round of RT-PCR on the TCR CDR3, the HTBI primer set was used together with the Qiagen OneStep RT-PCR kit. Libraries were constructed in a second round of multiplex PCR, after which size selection and purification were performed. The libraries were sequenced on an Illumina HiSeq2000 using paired-end 100 bp reads. On the study's bioinformatics: SOAPnuke was used to process the raw data, removing reads that contained adapters or uncalled bases, had a mean Phred below 15, or lacked an exact match to the constant primer or identifier. COPE v1.2.5 was used to merge high-quality paired reads, and clonotypes were defined as unique nucleotide sequences. Clonotypes were aligned to IMGT TRBV, TRBD and TRBJ reference segments using MiTCR v1.1. Only V-J combinations with frequency above 0.0001, covering about 99% of repertoires, were analysed. The TCS score was defined as F50 (clonal expansion) divided by E x V (chaos), with BLOSUM62-based TCRdist calculated between CDR3 peptides within each V-J. Welch's t-statistics and random forest reduced roughly 540 V-J features to under 15, which were used in a naive Bayes classifier (R e1071). TCRdb trimmed the raw reads at Q25, called clones with MiXCR and kept productive beta chains. Identical CDR3 protein sequences are pooled into one entry, listed with their most common genes and DNA. The V and J calls shown here were made by TCRdb, not taken from the authors' results. In all, the sample holds 400,000 to 500,000 distinct CDR3 sequences, and about 14% of those were seen once. The ten most abundant clones make up about 13% of the sample.

From the cysteine up to the phenylalanine, the CDR3 has a length of 13 residues. Just the 39-base CDR3 DNA is kept, in frame starting at base 1. Sequences MNHEY (CDR1) and SMNVEV (CDR2) are obtained from the germline V gene (reference sequence). The V end loses 8 bases and the J end loses 3 bases, and a stretch of 10 bases separates them. The TCR sequence derives from a man aged 18 to 30 with Graves' ophthalmopathy. Source material: blood. Recombination joined TRBV27 with TRBJ2-2, with the D call tentatively TRBD1 or TRBD2, each fitting 6 bases. The CDR3 region: CASRRGYTGELFF. The nucleotide sequence reads TGTGCCAGCCGGAGGGGGTACACCGGGGAGCTGTTTTTT.